The 23 T cell receptor beta chains below come from one sample, sequenced in a study of PD-1 blockade in classical Hodgkin lymphoma. Time point here: cycle 4 day 1 (C4D1), after around six weeks of nivolumab. All patients relapsed after autologous stem cell transplantation, and brentuximab vedotin exposure varied. Generated by immunoSEQ multiplex PCR, the TCRdb table keeps only in-frame clones and is missing some. The top ten clones hold 6.5% to 9.5% of a sample with about 60,000 clones, 90% to 95% of them seen once. The sequencing here drew on peripheral blood mononuclear cells (PBMCs), taken before the fourth cycle of nivolumab. These receptors originate from a human donor with classical Hodgkin lymphoma.

The V call is TRBV2, the J call TRBJ2-6; D uncertain. Germline-derived CDR1 and CDR2 are SNHLY and FYNNEI. The CDR3 is made up of 15 amino acids. V was shortened by 9 bases and J by 1 base, with 13 bases between the two germline ends. The CDR3 region is CARIVTESGANVLTF. Written as DNA, the CDR3 is TGTGCCAGGATCGTCACTGAATCTGGGGCCAACGTCCTGACTTTC. Supplemented by reference TRBV2 and TRBJ2-6, the full variable domain reads EPEVTQTPSHQVTQMGQEVILRCVPISNHLYFYWYRQILGQKVEFLVSFYNNEISEKSEIFDDQFSVERPDGSNFTLKIRSTKLEDSAMYFCARIVTESGANVLTFGAGSRLTVL.

V and J are TRBV6-1 and TRBJ1-5, with 9 nucleotides matching TRBD1. V dropped 4 bases and J dropped 4; count of bases not matched to a gene: 5. Germline values: CDR1 MNHNS, CDR2 SASEGT. The CDR3 runs to 15 residues. The CDR3: CASSGGQGSNQPQHF. The CDR3 coding sequence is TGTGCCAGCAGTGGTGGACAGGGGTCAAATCAGCCCCAGCATTTT.

The CDR3 here is CASSWDRGSTHGYTF. The CDR3 DNA sequence: TGTGCCAGCAGCTGGGACAGGGGATCTACTCATGGCTACACCTTC. The rearrangement joins TRBV27 to TRBJ1-2; 10 bases agree with TRBD1. CDR1 is MNHEY, CDR2 SMNVEV, per germline (reference sequence). The CDR3 runs 15 residues. The junction had 10 bases not matched to a gene; V was cut back by 6 bases and J by 6 bases.

The chain couples TRBV4-2 to TRBJ2-5; 7 bases line up with TRBD2. Looked up from germline, CDR1 is LGHNA and CDR2 is YNFKEQ. The CDR3 totals 15 residues. Trimming at V came to 4 bases and at J to 0 bases, leaving 5 bases not matched to a gene. The CDR3 region is CASSRMAGDQETQYF. The CDR3 DNA reads TGTGCCAGCAGCCGAATGGCGGGGGACCAAGAGACCCAGTACTTC.

The CDR3 region has the DNA TGTGCCAGCAGCTTAGCGATCAGGGACCCCGGGGAGCTGTTTTTT. Protein: CASSLAIRDPGELFF. The rearrangement links TRBV7-8 to TRBJ2-2; D is perhaps TRBD1 or TRBD2 (5 bases each). Germline values: CDR1 SGHVS, CDR2 FQNEAQ. This CDR3 spans 15 amino acids. The V end lost 0 bases, the J end lost 6 bases, and 11 bases lay between the germline ends.

The V gene is TRBV28, the J gene TRBJ2-3; 7 nucleotides align to TRBD2. The CDR3 is 17 residues long. V lost 6 bases, J lost 3 bases, and 15 bases stayed unmatched. Germline V gene sequence: CDR1 MDHEN, CDR2 SYDVKM. The CDR3 region is CASRAALGGGGTDTQYF. CDR3 nucleotides: TGTGCCAGCAGGGCCGCCCTGGGGGGGGGAGGGACAGATACGCAGTATTTT.

This rearrangement joins TRBV6-5 to TRBJ2-7; the match to TRBD1 covers 9 bases. Germline CDR1 reads MNHEY; CDR2 reads SVGAGI. J gave up 2 bases and V 6 bases, and 5 bases lay outside the gene matches. This CDR3 region has 14 residues. Written as DNA, the CDR3 is TGTGCCAGCAGCCGGAGACAGGGGGCCTACGAGCAGTACTTC. The encoded protein is CASSRRQGAYEQYF.

The J gene is TRBJ2-7, the V gene TRBV5-4; perhaps TRBD1 as D (5 bases). Trimming removed 6 bases from V and 5 bases from J, with 15 bases in between. The germline V gene encodes CDR1 SGHNT and CDR2 YYREEE (reference sequence). There are 13 residues in the CDR3. The CDR3 DNA follows: TGTGCCAGCACCTCCCAGGGCCGAAACGAGCAGTACTTC. It specifies CASTSQGRNEQYF.

J is TRBJ2-3 and V is TRBV28, with D possibly being TRBD2 (6 bases). The V end lost 8 bases, the J end lost 2 bases, and 20 bases lay between the germline ends. The germline CDR1 and CDR2 sequences are MDHEN and SYDVKM. This CDR3 spans 16 amino acids. The CDR3 loop is CASRLGLGTVTDTQYF. The CDR3 DNA reads TGTGCCAGCCGACTAGGGTTAGGGACGGTCACAGATACGCAGTATTTT.

This chain joins TRBV6-1 and TRBJ2-2; D unresolved. V gave up 5 bases and J gave up 4 bases, with 14 bases separating them. CDR1 MNHNS and CDR2 SASEGT come from the germline V gene. CDR3 length: 15 residues. The CDR3 is CASSTRTQGTGELFF. For the CDR3, the DNA is TGTGCCAGCAGTACTCGGACCCAAGGCACCGGGGAGCTGTTTTTT.

This clone was seen just once. The rearrangement uses TRBV5-4 and TRBJ2-5; 9 positions agree with TRBD2. With 0 bases clipped from V and 5 bases from J, the junction kept 8 bases outside the gene matches. The CDR3 runs 16 residues. Germline loops: CDR1 SGHNT, CDR2 YYREEE (reference sequence). CDR3 coding DNA: TGTGCCAGCAGCTTGGACCTCAGCGGGAGGAGGGAGACCCAGTACTTC. As protein: CASSLDLSGRRETQYF.

V is TRBV6-6 and J is TRBJ1-4; 9 bases agree with TRBD1. The germline CDR1 and CDR2 sequences are MNHNY and SVGAGI (reference sequence). This CDR3 region has 15 residues. The junction had 8 bases not matched to a gene; V was cut back by 5 bases and J by 7 bases. CDR3 sequence reads: CASSPQPGQGEKLFF. The DNA of the CDR3 is TGTGCCAGCAGTCCTCAACCGGGACAGGGTGAAAAACTGTTTTTT.

V and J are TRBV2 and TRBJ2-3; tentative D call: TRBD1 (8 bases). The germline V and J ends were trimmed by 6 bases and 2 bases, with 15 bases remaining between them. Per the germline V gene, CDR1 is SNHLY and CDR2 is FYNNEI. The CDR3 has 15 residues. The chain's CDR3 is CASSNRGGITDTQYF. In DNA, the CDR3 is TGTGCCAGCAGCAACAGGGGGGGGATCACAGATACGCAGTATTTT.

This chain uses TRBV5-1 with TRBJ2-2, with 12 bases that match TRBD2. Looked up from germline, CDR1 is SGHRS and CDR2 is YFSETQ. Losses at the gene ends were 4 bases for V and 6 bases for J; bases not matched to a gene: 7. CDR3 size: 16 residues. CDR3 sequence reads: CASSASSGGGAGELFF. In nucleotides, the CDR3 is TGCGCCAGCAGCGCCTCTAGCGGGGGGGGCGCCGGGGAGCTGTTTTTT.

The chain uses TRBV5-6 and TRBJ2-2, with 8 bases aligning to TRBD2. CDR1 and CDR2 (germline): SGHDT, YYEEEE. V was clipped by 3 bases and J by 3 bases; unmatched bases: 4. This CDR3 is 15 amino acids long. DNA for the CDR3: TGTGCCAGCAGCTCGAGACTAGCGTACACCGGGGAGCTGTTTTTT. It encodes CASSSRLAYTGELFF.

The gene calls are TRBV9 and TRBJ2-2; D is unclear. Trimming stripped 7 bases from V and 0 bases from J, with 7 bases between. Germline loops: CDR1 SGDLS, CDR2 YYNGEE. The CDR3 loop spans 13 amino acids. The CDR3 bases are TGTGCCAGCCGGCCAGCGAACACCGGGGAGCTGTTTTTT. Protein: CASRPANTGELFF.

The chain couples TRBV7-6 to TRBJ2-3, with TRBD2 matching over 11 bases. Per germline, CDR1 SGHVS and CDR2 FNYEAQ. The CDR3 has 16 residues. V trimming: 4 bases; J trimming: 1 base; junction bases outside the gene matches: 4. CDR3 coding DNA: TGTGCCAGCAGCTCCAGGGGACTAGCGGGCACAGATACGCAGTATTTT. Translating it yields CASSSRGLAGTDTQYF.

This clone was counted between two and nine times. The V gene is TRBV28, the J gene TRBJ2-2, with D perhaps matching TRBD1 (5 bases). This CDR3 has 14 amino acids. V was cut by 5 bases and J by 10 bases, with 17 bases left in between. In germline, CDR1 is MDHEN, CDR2 SYDVKM. The CDR3 here is CASSTRVLVAELFF. In nucleotides, the CDR3 is TGTGCCAGCAGTACCAGGGTCCTGGTGGCGGAGCTGTTTTTT.

By sample share, this clone is medium-sized (0.01 to 0.1%). The chain carries TRBV4-1 and TRBJ2-7, with 7 bases identical to TRBD1. The germline CDR1 and CDR2 sequences are MGHRA and YSYEKL. The trim removed 0 bases at V and 3 bases at J, leaving 8 bases unmatched. This CDR3 is 16 amino acids long. The CDR3 DNA is TGCGCCAGCAGCCAAGATAGCCGGCAGGGGGACTACGAGCAGTACTTC. Translated, it gives CASSQDSRQGDYEQYF.

V is TRBV11-2 and J is TRBJ2-7; the match to TRBD2 covers 11 bases. The CDR3 is 16 residues long. Trimming cost V 6 bases and J 3 bases; bases outside gene matches: 10. Germline V gene data show CDR1 as SGHAT and CDR2 as FQNNGV. The CDR3 DNA reads as TGTGCCAGCAGTTCCTTTTCCGGGACTAGCGGCTACGAGCAGTACTTC. Encoded protein: CASSSFSGTSGYEQYF.

The CDR3 reads CASSQLQGGNQPQHF. The CDR3 DNA reads TGTGCCAGCAGCCAATTACAGGGTGGCAATCAGCCCCAGCATTTT. The genes are TRBV4-2 and TRBJ1-5; D is perhaps TRBD1 (6 bases). Germline values: CDR1 LGHNA, CDR2 YNFKEQ. The CDR3 consists of 15 residues. Trimming cost V 2 bases and J 2 bases, with 10 bases left between them.

The V and J genes are TRBV19 and TRBJ2-3, with TRBD1 identical over 12 bases. From germline, CDR1 is LNHDA and CDR2 SQIVND (reference sequence). The CDR3 is 19 amino acids. The V gene end was trimmed by 1 base and the J gene end by 4 bases; junction bases not matched to a gene: 12. CDR3 sequence reads: CASSIAGTGGGFAADTQYF. The CDR3 DNA reads TGTGCCAGTAGTATAGCCGGGACAGGGGGCGGTTTTGCCGCAGATACGCAGTATTTT.

The chain joins TRBV28 to TRBJ1-3; no clear D. V was clipped by 6 bases and J by 8 bases, with 14 bases between them. CDR3 length equals 13 residues. The germline CDR1 and CDR2 sequences are MDHEN and SYDVKM. CDR3 sequence: CASSGPMPDTIYF. The CDR3 nucleotides are TGTGCCAGCAGCGGACCTATGCCGGACACCATATATTTT.